These T cell receptor beta chains were read from a single sample in a study of control samples from healthy donors and cancer patients. TCRdb keeps only in-frame clones here, not all; method: immunoSEQ multiplex PCR. The data hold 150,000 to 180,000 clones, with 85% to 95% observed a single time. Sequencing input: blood. The receptors here all came from a man aged 40-49 years in good health. The CDR3 runs from the conserved cysteine through the conserved F or W. The D gene is left open where the match is weak. Rows give clone size only sometimes, using once, few, many, or a class for an expanded clone.

>TRBV6-1|once|TRBD1|TRBJ1-1
TGTGCCAGCAGTGAACAGGGGGCCGGGAACACTGAAGCTTTCTTT
CASSEQGAGNTEAFF
>TRBV14|-|-|TRBJ1-1
TGTGCCAGCAGCCCTGTCTCGGCGGCGATGAACACTGAAGCTTTCTTT
CASSPVSAAMNTEAFF
>TRBV7-2|-|-|TRBJ1-1
TGTGCCAGCAGCTTGGGTGACGGGGCTGAAGCTTTCTTT
CASSLGDGAEAFF
>TRBV24-1|once|TRBD1|TRBJ2-3
TGTGCCACCAGTGGTCGACAGGGGGAACCAGATACGCAGTATTTT
CATSGRQGEPDTQYF
>TRBV3-1/TRBV3-2|-|-|TRBJ1-6
TGTGCCAGCAGCCAAGAGGGTTTCCGTTCGCGGGATTCACCCCTCCACTTT
CASSQEGFRSRDSPLHF
>TRBV24-1|-|TRBD2|TRBJ2-2
TGTGCCACCAGTGATATGGATAGCGGGGTGCGGGCCGGGGAGCTGTTTTTT
CATSDMDSGVRAGELFF
>TRBV7-2|-|-|TRBJ1-1
TGTGCCAGCAGACGGGACACATGGAGTATGAACACTGAAGCTTTCTTT
CASRRDTWSMNTEAFF
>TRBV11-2|-|TRBD1|TRBJ1-2
TGTGCCAGCAGCTACCCCCAGGGGGCTCGCTATGGCTACACCTTC
CASSYPQGARYGYTF
>TRBV27|-|-|TRBJ1-2
TGTGCCAGCAGTTTCGATGGCTACACCTTC
CASSFDGYTF
>TRBV7-8|-|-|TRBJ2-7
TGTGCCAGCAGCTCCCCTGGGGGTCCTAGTGAGCAGTACTTC
CASSSPGGPSEQYF
>TRBV28|-|-|TRBJ1-2
TGTGCCAGCAGGCGAGGGGGTTCCTATGGCTACACCTTC
CASRRGGSYGYTF
>TRBV28|-|-|TRBJ1-1
TGTGCCAGCAGTCCGAACCAGAACACTGAAGCTTTCTTT
CASSPNQNTEAFF
>TRBV28|-|-|TRBJ2-7
TGTGCCAGCAGTCCCAGGAGGGGGTACGAGCAGTACTTC
CASSPRRGYEQYF
>TRBV30|-|-|TRBJ1-3
TGTGCCTGGAGTGTACGTGACAGTAGAATCTACTCTGGAAACACCATATATTTT
CAWSVRDSRIYSGNTIYF
>TRBV12-3/TRBV12-4|once|-|TRBJ2-5
TGTGCCAGCAGTTTTTCCGCCTCAGAGACCCAGTACTTC
CASSFSASETQYF
>TRBV10-3|-|-|TRBJ2-4
TGTGCCATCAGTGAGTCAGGGATGTCCAAAAACATTCAGTACTTC
CAISESGMSKNIQYF
>TRBV27|-|-|TRBJ2-3
TGTGCCAGCAGTGCGGGAAGGCCCACAGATACGCAGTATTTT
CASSAGRPTDTQYF
>TRBV6-5|-|-|TRBJ2-5
TGTGCCAGCAGGGGCAACCAAGAGACCCAGTACTTC
CASRGNQETQYF
>TRBV28|-|-|TRBJ1-1
TGTGCCAGCAGTTTATCGCGGGGGGCGGCCGACACTGAAGCTTTCTTT
CASSLSRGAADTEAFF
>TRBV3-1/TRBV3-2|-|TRBD2|TRBJ2-7
TGTGCCAGCAGCCGCGCGGGGGGGGCCGTATACGAGCAGTACTTC
CASSRAGGAVYEQYF
>TRBV7-2|-|-|TRBJ1-2
TGTGCCAGCAGCCAGGCCCGAGCTAACTATGGCTACACCTTC
CASSQARANYGYTF
>TRBV28|-|TRBD1|TRBJ2-7
TGTGCCAGCAGTTTATCCGGGACAGGGGGTTCCAACGAGCAGTACTTC
CASSLSGTGGSNEQYF
>TRBV7-9|-|TRBD1|TRBJ2-2
TGTGCCAGCAGCCCCGACAGGGGGAACACCGGGGAGCTGTTTTTT
CASSPDRGNTGELFF
>TRBV10-3|-|-|TRBJ2-7
TGTGCCATCAGCCCGGCTAGGGACTTCCCGCCGGGGGAGCAGTACTTC
CAISPARDFPPGEQYF
>TRBV30|-|-|TRBJ1-2
TGTGCCTGGGAGGGGAACGCCGGCTACACCTTC
CAWEGNAGYTF
>TRBV5-1|-|TRBD1|TRBJ2-1
TGCGCCAGCAGCTTCATAACAGGGGGCGATGAGCAGTTCTTC
CASSFITGGDEQFF
>TRBV27|once|-|TRBJ1-5
TGTGCCAGCAGCTGGACAATCAATCAGCCCCAGCATTTT
CASSWTINQPQHF
>TRBV29-1|-|-|TRBJ1-2
TGCAGCGTTGAATCCTCGGGACGCTCCTATGGCTACACCTTC
CSVESSGRSYGYTF
>TRBV6-2/TRBV6-3|-|-|TRBJ2-6
TGTGCCAGCAGTTACGAGGGTAGCTCTGGGGCCAACGTCCTGACTTTC
CASSYEGSSGANVLTF
>TRBV6-5|-|TRBD1|TRBJ1-5
TGTGCCAGCAGTTCCCACCCTGGGACAGGGAAAGCCCAGCATTTT
CASSSHPGTGKAQHF